This T cell receptor beta chain was sequenced in a study of control samples from healthy donors and cancer patients. About this clone itself: Different DNA sequences within this sample yield the same CDR3.

V lost 4 bases and J 0 bases, leaving 11 bases between the germline ends. The CDR3 is 15 residues long. The germline V gene encodes CDR1 SEHNR and CDR2 FQNEAQ (reference sequence). Clones were read by immunoSEQ multiplex PCR, and TCRdb kept only the in-frame ones, dropping some. The sample has approximately 160,000 clones, more than 90% seen once. Sequenced sample: blood. The chain recombines TRBV7-9 with TRBJ2-3; perhaps TRBD1 as D (6 bases). The TCR comes from a middle-aged woman in good health. The CDR3 DNA reads TGTGCCAGCAGCTCCAGAACAGGGAGCACAGATACGCAGTATTTT. Its translation: CASSSRTGSTDTQYF.